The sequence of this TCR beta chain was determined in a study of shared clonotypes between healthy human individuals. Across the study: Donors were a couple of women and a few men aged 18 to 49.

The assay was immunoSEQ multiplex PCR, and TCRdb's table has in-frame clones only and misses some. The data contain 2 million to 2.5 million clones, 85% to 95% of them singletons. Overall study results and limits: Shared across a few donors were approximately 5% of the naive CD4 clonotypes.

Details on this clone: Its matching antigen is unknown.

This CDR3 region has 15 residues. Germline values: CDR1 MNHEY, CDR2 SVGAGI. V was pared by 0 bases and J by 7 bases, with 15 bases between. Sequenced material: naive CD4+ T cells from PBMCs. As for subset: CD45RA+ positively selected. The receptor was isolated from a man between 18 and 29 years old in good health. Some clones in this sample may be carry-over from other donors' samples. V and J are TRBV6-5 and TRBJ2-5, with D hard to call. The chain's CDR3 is CASSYSSVPLGTQYF. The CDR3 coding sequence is TGTGCCAGCAGTTACTCGAGTGTACCCTTAGGGACCCAGTACTTC.